Detailed here is one T cell receptor (beta chain). Antigen unknown. This entry belongs to a study of T cell responses to AZD1222 COVID-19 vaccine. General observations from the study: Spike-specific TCRs gained breadth and depth after people received two AZD1222 doses.

Some clones are missing from TCRdb's copy, which holds only in-frame ones; the method was immunoSEQ multiplex PCR. The sample has some 190,000 clones; 80% to 95% are singletons. The CDR3 covers 12 residues. Between the trimmed V and J ends, which lost 1 base and 11 bases, there was a span of 11 bases. Per the germline V gene, CDR1 is LGHDT and CDR2 is YNNKEL (reference sequence). The TCR comes from an adult who received the AZD1222 COVID-19 vaccine. Here the sequenced sample was peripheral blood, taken 28 days after the second AZD1222 dose. The chain recombines TRBV3-1 (or the pseudogene TRBV3-2) with TRBJ1-1; a possible D gene is TRBD1 (6 bases). The CDR3: CASSQVRGAAFF. The DNA of the CDR3 is TGTGCCAGCAGCCAAGTGAGGGGGGCTGCTTTCTTT.